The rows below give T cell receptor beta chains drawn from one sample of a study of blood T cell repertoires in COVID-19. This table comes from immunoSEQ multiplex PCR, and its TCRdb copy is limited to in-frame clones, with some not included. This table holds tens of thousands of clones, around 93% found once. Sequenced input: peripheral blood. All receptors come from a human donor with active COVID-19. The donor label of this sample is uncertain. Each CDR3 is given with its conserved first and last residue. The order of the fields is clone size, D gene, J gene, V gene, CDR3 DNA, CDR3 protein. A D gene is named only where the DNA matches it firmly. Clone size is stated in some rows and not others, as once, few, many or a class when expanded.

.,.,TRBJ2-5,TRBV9,TGTGCCAGCAGCCCTCCCGGGGAGACCCAGTACTTC,CASSPPGETQYF
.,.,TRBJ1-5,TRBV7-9,TGTGCCAGCAGCTTATCGGACAGTTACAATCAGCCCCAGCATTTT,CASSLSDSYNQPQHF
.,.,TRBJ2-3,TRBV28,TGTGCCAGCAGTTTAGGGGCAGGGGACACAGATACGCAGTATTTT,CASSLGAGDTDTQYF
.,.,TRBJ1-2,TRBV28,TGTGCCAGCAGTCCCCCCCAAACTAACTATGGCTACACCTTC,CASSPPQTNYGYTF
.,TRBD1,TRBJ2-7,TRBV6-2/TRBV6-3,TGTGCCAGCAGTTTAAGGGGACAGGGTAACGAGCAGTACTTC,CASSLRGQGNEQYF
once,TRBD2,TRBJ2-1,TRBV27,TGTGCCAGCAGTTCCAAGCGGGATGCGGATGAGCAGTTCTTC,CASSSKRDADEQFF
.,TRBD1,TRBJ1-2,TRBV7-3,TGTGCCAGCAGCGCCGGCGGGGCCCAGGGGGGATTAGTCTATGGCTACACCTTC,CASSAGGAQGGLVYGYTF
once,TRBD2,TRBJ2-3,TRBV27,TGTGCCAGCAGGTCCGGGACTAGACATACAGATACGCAGTATTTT,CASRSGTRHTDTQYF
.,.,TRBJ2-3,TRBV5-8,TGTGCCAGCAGTGGGGGGGCAGGAGTCACAGATACGCAGTATTTT,CASSGGAGVTDTQYF
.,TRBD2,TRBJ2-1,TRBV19,TGTGCCAGTAGCACCCAGATTGGCGGGGGAACCTACAATGAGCAGTTCTTC,CASSTQIGGGTYNEQFF
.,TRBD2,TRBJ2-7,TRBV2,TGTGCCAGCAGACGGATTAGCGGGGGGAGCGAGCAGTACTTC,CASRRISGGSEQYF
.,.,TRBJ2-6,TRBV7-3,TGTGCCAGCAGCCCCGGGAGAACCAACGTCCTGACTTTC,CASSPGRTNVLTF
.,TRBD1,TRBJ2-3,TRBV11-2,TGTGCCAGCAGCGACCGGGACAGTAGAGATACGCAGTATTTT,CASSDRDSRDTQYF
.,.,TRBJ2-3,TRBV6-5,TGTGCCAGCAGTTACGAGGCGGGGCCGAGCACAGATACGCAGTATTTT,CASSYEAGPSTDTQYF
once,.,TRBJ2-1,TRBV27,TGTGCCAGCGCCTTTTTAGAGTTATATAATGAGCAGTTCTTC,CASAFLELYNEQFF
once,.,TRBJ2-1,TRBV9,TGTGCCAGCAGCGTAGAGGGGTACAATGAGCAGTTCTTC,CASSVEGYNEQFF
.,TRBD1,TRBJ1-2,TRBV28,TGTGCCAGCAGCGACAGGGGGCGTATTGGCTACACCTTC,CASSDRGRIGYTF
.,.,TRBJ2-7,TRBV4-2,TGTGCCAGCAGCCAAGAGGGTAAAGTCCAGGGGATTTTCTTC,CASSQEGKVQGIFF
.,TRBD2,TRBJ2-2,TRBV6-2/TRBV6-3,TGTGCCAGCAGTGGACTAGCGGGAACCGGGGAGCTGTTTTTT,CASSGLAGTGELFF
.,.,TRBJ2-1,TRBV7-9,TGTGCCAGCAGCTTAGCCAGGGACTTCTACAATGAGCAGTTCTTC,CASSLARDFYNEQFF
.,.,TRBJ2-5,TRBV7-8,TGTGCCAGCAGCTTATTTCACAGGGAAGGGGAGACCCAGTACTTC,CASSLFHREGETQYF
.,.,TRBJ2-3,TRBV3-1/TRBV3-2,TGTGCCAGCCAAAACTTTGGGCGGGGCACAGATACGCAGTATTTT,CASQNFGRGTDTQYF
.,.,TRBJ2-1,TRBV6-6,TGTGCCAGCAGAGAACAGGGTGGAGGTCAGAATGAGCAGTTCTTC,CASREQGGGQNEQFF
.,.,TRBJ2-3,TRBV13,TGTGCCAGCAGCTTAGCGGGAGTGGGCACAGATACGCAGTATTTT,CASSLAGVGTDTQYF
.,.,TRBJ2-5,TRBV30,TGTGCCTGGAGGGGGAGTGGGGAGACCCAGTACTTC,CAWRGSGETQYF
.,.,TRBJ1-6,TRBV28,TGTGCCAGCAGTTTTCAGGGCAGTAATTCACCCCTCCACTTT,CASSFQGSNSPLHF
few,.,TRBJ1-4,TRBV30,TGTGCCTGGGAGTCAGGATTAGGGAGTGGAGAAAAACTGTTTTTT,CAWESGLGSGEKLFF
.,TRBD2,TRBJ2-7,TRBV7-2,TGTGCCAGCAGGATAGGGCTAGCGGGGTCCTACGAGCAGTACTTC,CASRIGLAGSYEQYF
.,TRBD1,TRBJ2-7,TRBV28,TGTGCCAGCAGTTCTCCGACAGGGGCCGCAACGGCCGACTTC,CASSSPTGAATADF
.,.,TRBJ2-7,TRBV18,TGTGCCAGCTCACCACGGTCAGGGGCATCCTACGAGCAGTACTTC,CASSPRSGASYEQYF
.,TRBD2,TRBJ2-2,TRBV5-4,TGTGCCAGCAGCTTGCGGGCTAGCGGGGCGGACACCGGGGAGCTGTTTTTT,CASSLRASGADTGELFF
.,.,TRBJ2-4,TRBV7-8,TGTGCCAGCAGCCCCCTAGAGGGGGTAGCCAAAAACATTCAGTACTTC,CASSPLEGVAKNIQYF
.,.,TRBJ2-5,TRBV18,TGTGCCAGCTCCCCCGGGTCCCAAGAGACCCAGTACTTC,CASSPGSQETQYF
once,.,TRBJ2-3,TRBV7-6,TGTGCCAGCAGCTTAGGCGGGGCAGGCACAGATACGCAGTATTTT,CASSLGGAGTDTQYF
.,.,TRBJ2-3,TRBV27,TGTGCCAGCAGTGGCGGCAGCTCCACAGATACGCAGTATTTT,CASSGGSSTDTQYF
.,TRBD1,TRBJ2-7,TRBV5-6,TGTGCCAGCAGCCCGGACAGGTCCTACGAGCAGTATTTC,CASSPDRSYEQYF
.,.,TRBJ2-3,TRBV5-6,TGTGCCAGCCCCGGCACCTTACAGGGTGGGGTTTGCACAGATACGCAGTATTTT,CASPGTLQGGVCTDTQYF
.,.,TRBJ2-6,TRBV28,TGTGCCAGCGGCCTGACAGGTTCTATCTCTGGGGCCAACGTCCTGACTTTC,CASGLTGSISGANVLTF
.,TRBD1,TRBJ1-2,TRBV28,TGTGCCAGCAGGACCTCGTTCGACAGGGACGGTCGGGAGGGTGGCACCTTC,CASRTSFDRDGREGGTF
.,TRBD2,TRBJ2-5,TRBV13,TGTGCCAGCAGCCATCGGGGAGCGGGGGGCCAAGAGACCCAGTACTTC,CASSHRGAGGQETQYF
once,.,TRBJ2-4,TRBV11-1,TGTGCCAGCAGCTTAGGAGGGACTTTAGCCAAAAACATTCAGTACTTC,CASSLGGTLAKNIQYF
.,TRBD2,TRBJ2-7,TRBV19,TGTGCCAGTAGTATAGACCAGTCAGGCGGGGGATTCTACGAGCAGTACTTC,CASSIDQSGGGFYEQYF
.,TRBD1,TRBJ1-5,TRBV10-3,TGTGCCATCAGTGGGGAGGGACAGGGGATCAATCAGCCCCAGCATTTT,CAISGEGQGINQPQHF
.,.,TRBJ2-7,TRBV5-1,TGCGCCAGCAGCGACTCTATGGACTTTTGGACTAAGAAAGAGATCTACGAGCAGTACTTC,CASSDSMDFWTKKEIYEQYF
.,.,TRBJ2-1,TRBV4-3,TGCGCCAGCAGCTCGGCGGCAGGGCCCTACAATGAGCAGTTCTTC,CASSSAAGPYNEQFF
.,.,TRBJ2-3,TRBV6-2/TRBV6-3,TGTGCCAGCAGTTACAGACTCACAGATACGCAGTATTTT,CASSYRLTDTQYF
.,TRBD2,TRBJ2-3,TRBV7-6,TGTGCCAGCAGCTTATCGACTAGCGGGGTCCCGGGGACGCAGTATTTT,CASSLSTSGVPGTQYF
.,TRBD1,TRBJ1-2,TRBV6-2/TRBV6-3,TGTGCCAGCAGTCGGGACAGGGGGCTGTATGGCTACACCTTC,CASSRDRGLYGYTF
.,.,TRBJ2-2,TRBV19,TGTGCCAGTAGTATGAGTCCCACCGGGGAGCTGTTTTTT,CASSMSPTGELFF
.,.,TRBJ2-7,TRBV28,TGTGCCAGCAGTTACCGGACAGACTCCTACGAGCAGTACTTC,CASSYRTDSYEQYF
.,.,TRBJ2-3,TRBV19,TGTGCCAGTAGTATAGTTGGACTATCACGCACAGATACGCAGTATTTT,CASSIVGLSRTDTQYF
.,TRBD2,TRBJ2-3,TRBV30,TGTGCCTGGATTCTTCGGGGGGGCTCAGATACGCAGTATTTT,CAWILRGGSDTQYF
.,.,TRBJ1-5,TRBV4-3,TGCGCCAGCAGCCAAGGGGCGGGGACTAGCAATCAGCCCCAGCATTTT,CASSQGAGTSNQPQHF
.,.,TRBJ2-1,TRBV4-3,TGCGCCAGCAGCCAAGATAGGAGCGGATTTTTTGGTGAGCAGTTCTTC,CASSQDRSGFFGEQFF
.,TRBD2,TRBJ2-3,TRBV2,TGTGCCAGCACCGACACTAGCGGGGGACCAGATACGCAGTATTTT,CASTDTSGGPDTQYF
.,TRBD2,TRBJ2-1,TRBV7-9,TGTGCCAGCACCGGCGGCGGGGGGTTCGGAAATGAGCAGTTCTTC,CASTGGGGFGNEQFF
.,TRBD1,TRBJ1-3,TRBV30,TGTGCCTGGGAGACAGGGGGCTCTGGAAACACCATATATTTT,CAWETGGSGNTIYF
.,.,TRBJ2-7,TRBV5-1,TGCGCCAGCAGCTTTACGGGAGATAGCCACGAGCAGTACTTC,CASSFTGDSHEQYF
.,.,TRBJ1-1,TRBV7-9,TGTGCCAGCAGCCCACGGGCGGGGCAGAACACTGAAGCTTTCTTT,CASSPRAGQNTEAFF
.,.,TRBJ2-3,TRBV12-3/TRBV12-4,TGTGCCAGCAGGCCAGACACCTATACGCAGTATTTT,CASRPDTYTQYF